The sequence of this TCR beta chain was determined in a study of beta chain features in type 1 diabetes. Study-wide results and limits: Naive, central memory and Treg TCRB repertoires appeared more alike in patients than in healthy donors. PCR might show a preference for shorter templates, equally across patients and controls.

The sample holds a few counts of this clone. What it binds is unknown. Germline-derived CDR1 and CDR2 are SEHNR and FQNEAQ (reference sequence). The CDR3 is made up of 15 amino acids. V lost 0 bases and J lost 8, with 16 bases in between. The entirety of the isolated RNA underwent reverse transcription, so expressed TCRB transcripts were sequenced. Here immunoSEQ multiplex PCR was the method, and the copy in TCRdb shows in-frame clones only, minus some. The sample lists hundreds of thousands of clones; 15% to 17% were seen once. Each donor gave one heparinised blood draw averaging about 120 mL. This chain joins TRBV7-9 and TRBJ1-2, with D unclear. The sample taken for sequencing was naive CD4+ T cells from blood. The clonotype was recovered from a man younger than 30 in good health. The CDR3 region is CASSLAAGEVVGYTF. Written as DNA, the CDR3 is TGTGCCAGCAGCTTAGCCGCCGGCGAGGTTGTGGGCTACACCTTC.